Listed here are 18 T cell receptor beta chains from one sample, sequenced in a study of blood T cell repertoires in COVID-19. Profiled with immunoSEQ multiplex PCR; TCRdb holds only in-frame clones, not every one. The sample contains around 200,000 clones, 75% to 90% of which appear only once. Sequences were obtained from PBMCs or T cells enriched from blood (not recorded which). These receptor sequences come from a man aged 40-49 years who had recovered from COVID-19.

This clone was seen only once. CDR3 in amino acids: CAWTWGGPNGELFF. CDR3 nucleotide sequence: TGTGCCTGGACCTGGGGAGGGCCGAACGGGGAGCTGTTTTTT. This chain links TRBV30 with TRBJ2-2; 7 bases match TRBD2. V lost 4 bases and J lost 7; bases outside the gene matches: 9. The CDR3 extends over 14 amino acids. Germline CDR1 GTSNPN, CDR2 SVGIG (reference sequence).

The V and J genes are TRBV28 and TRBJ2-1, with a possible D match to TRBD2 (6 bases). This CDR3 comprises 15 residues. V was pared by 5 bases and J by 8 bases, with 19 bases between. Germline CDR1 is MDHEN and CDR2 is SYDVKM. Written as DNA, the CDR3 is TGTGCCAGCAGTATAAGATCCGCGGGACCAGATGAGCAGTTCTTC. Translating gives CASSIRSAGPDEQFF. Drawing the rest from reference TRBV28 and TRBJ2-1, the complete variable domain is DVKVTQSSRYLVKRTGEKVFLECVQDMDHENMFWYRQDPGLGLRLIYFSYDVKMKEKGDIPEGYSVSREKKERFSLILESASTNQTSMYLCASSIRSAGPDEQFFGPGTRLTVL.

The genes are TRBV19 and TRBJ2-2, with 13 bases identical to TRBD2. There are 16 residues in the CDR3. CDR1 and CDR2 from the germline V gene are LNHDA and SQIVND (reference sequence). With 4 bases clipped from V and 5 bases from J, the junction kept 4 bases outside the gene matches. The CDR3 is CASSKRLAGGTGELFF. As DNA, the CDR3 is TGTGCCAGTAGTAAAAGACTAGCGGGAGGTACCGGGGAGCTGTTTTTT.

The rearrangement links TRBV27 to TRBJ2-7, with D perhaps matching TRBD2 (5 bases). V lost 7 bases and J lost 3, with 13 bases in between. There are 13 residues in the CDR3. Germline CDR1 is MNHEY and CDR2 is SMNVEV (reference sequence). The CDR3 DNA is TGTGCCAGCATCGGCGGGCCTGGCTACGAGCAGTACTTC. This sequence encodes CASIGGPGYEQYF.

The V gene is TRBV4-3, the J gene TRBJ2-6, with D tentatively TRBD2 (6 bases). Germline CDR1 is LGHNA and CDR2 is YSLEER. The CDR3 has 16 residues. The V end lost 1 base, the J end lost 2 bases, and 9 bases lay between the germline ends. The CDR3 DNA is TGCGCCAGCAGCCAAGGCGCGGGGACTGGGGCCAACGTCCTGACTTTC. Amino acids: CASSQGAGTGANVLTF.

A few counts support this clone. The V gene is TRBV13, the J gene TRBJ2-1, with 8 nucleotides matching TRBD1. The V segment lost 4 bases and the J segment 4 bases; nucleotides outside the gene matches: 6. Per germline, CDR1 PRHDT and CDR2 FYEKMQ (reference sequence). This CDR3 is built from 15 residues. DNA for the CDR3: TGTGCCAGCAGCTCGGACAGGGTAGTATACAATGAGCAGTTCTTC. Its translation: CASSSDRVVYNEQFF.

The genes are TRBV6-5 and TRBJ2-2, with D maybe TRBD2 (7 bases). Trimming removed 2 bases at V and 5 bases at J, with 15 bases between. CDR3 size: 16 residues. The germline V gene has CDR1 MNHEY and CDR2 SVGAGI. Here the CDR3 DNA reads TGTGCCAGCAGTTACGCCTCGGGGGGCGCTACCGGGGAGCTGTTTTTT. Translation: CASSYASGGATGELFF.

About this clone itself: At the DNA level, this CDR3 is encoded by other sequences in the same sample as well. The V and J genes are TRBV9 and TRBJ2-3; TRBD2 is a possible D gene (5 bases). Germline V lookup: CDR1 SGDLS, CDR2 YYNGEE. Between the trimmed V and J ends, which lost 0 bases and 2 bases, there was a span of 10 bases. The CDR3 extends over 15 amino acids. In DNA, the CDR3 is TGTGCCAGCAGCGTAGGGCTAGCTGCCACAGATACGCAGTATTTT. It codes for CASSVGLAATDTQYF.

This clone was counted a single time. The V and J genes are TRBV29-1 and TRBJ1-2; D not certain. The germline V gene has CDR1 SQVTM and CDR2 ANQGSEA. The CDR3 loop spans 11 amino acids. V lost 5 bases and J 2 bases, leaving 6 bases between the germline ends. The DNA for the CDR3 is TGCAGCGTTTCGGGGAACTATGGCTACACCTTC. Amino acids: CSVSGNYGYTF.

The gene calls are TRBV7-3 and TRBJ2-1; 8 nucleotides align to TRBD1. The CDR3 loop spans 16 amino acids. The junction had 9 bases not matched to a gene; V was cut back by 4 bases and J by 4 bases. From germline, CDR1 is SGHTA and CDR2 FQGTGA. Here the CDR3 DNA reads TGTGCCAGCAGCTCAGGACAGGGTTCCCCGTACAATGAGCAGTTCTTC. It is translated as CASSSGQGSPYNEQFF.

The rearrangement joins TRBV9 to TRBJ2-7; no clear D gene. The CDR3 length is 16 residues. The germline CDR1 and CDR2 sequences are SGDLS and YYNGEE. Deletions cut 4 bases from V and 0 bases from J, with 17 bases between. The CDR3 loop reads CASSFFSSASSYEQYF. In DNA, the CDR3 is TGTGCCAGCAGCTTTTTTTCATCCGCTAGCTCCTACGAGCAGTACTTC.

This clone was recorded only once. Here the CDR3 reads CASSQDLLANYGYTF. CDR3 in DNA: TGCGCCAGCAGCCAAGATCTCCTAGCTAACTATGGCTACACCTTC. The rearrangement links TRBV4-1 to TRBJ1-2; no reliable D call. This CDR3 has 15 residues. V gave up 0 bases and J gave up 0 bases, with 8 bases separating them. Looked up from germline, CDR1 is MGHRA and CDR2 is YSYEKL.

The CDR3 DNA reads TGTGCCAGCAGCCTACCGACTAGCACGAACACCGGGGAGCTGTTTTTT. Amino acids: CASSLPTSTNTGELFF. J is TRBJ2-2 and V is TRBV3-1 (or the pseudogene TRBV3-2); TRBD2 aligns across 7 bases. Germline assignment: CDR1 LGHDT and CDR2 YNNKEL (reference sequence). This CDR3 is 16 amino acids long. J gave up 0 bases and V 4 bases, and 5 bases lay outside the gene matches.

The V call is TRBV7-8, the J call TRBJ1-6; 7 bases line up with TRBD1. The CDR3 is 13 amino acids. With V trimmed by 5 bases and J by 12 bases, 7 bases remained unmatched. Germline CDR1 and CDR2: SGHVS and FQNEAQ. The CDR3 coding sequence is TGTGCCAGCAGCACAGACAGGGTGCAACCCCTCCACTTT. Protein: CASSTDRVQPLHF. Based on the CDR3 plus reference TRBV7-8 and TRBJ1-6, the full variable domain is GAGVSQSPRYKVAKRGQDVALRCDPISGHVSLFWYQQALGQGPEFLTYFQNEAQLDKSGLPSDRFFAERPEGSVSTLKIQRTQQEDSAVYLCASSTDRVQPLHFGNGTRLTVT.

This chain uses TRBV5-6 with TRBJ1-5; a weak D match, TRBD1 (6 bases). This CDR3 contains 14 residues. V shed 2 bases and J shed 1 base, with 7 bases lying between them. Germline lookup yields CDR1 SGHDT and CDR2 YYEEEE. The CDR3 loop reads CASSFGTSNQPQHF. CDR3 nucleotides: TGTGCCAGCAGCTTTGGGACAAGCAATCAGCCCCAGCATTTT.

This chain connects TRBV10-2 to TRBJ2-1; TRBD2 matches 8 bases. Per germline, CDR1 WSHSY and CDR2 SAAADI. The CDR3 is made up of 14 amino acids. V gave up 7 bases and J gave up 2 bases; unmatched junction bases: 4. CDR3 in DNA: TGCGCCAGCACGACTAGCGCGACCTACAATGAGCAGTTCTTC. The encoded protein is CASTTSATYNEQFF.

In DNA form, the CDR3 reads TGTGCCAGCAGCTTCGGCCAGGGTGGGGTCGAGCAGTACTTC. Its protein is CASSFGQGGVEQYF. The genes are TRBV13 and TRBJ2-7; TRBD1 is a possible D gene (5 bases). In germline, CDR1 is PRHDT, CDR2 FYEKMQ (reference sequence). The CDR3 consists of 14 residues. The V end lost 3 bases, the J end lost 6 bases, and 15 bases lay between the germline ends.

The CDR3 nucleotides read TGTGCCAGCAGCGGTAGCAGAAACACCGGGGAGCTGTTTTTT. It yields the protein CASSGSRNTGELFF. The chain employs TRBV13 and TRBJ2-2, with D hard to call. Germline CDR1 reads PRHDT; CDR2 reads FYEKMQ (reference sequence). The V end lost 5 bases, the J end lost 2 bases, and 9 bases lay between the germline ends. There are 14 residues in the CDR3.